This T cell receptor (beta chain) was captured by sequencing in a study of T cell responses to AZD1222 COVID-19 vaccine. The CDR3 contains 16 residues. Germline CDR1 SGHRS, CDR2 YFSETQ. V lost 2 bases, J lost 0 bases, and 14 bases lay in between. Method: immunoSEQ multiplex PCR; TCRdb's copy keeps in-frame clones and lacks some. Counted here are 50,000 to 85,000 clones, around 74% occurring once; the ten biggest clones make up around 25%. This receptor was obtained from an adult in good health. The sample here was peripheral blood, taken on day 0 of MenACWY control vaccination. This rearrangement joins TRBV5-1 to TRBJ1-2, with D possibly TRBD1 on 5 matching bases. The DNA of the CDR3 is TGCGCCAGCAGCTTCGGGACTTTGACCGCTAACTATGGCTACACCTTC. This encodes CASSFGTLTANYGYTF.